This record looks at one TCR beta chain sequence and its context. Its antigen is undetermined. This sample stems from a study of T cell responses to AZD1222 COVID-19 vaccine. V lost 4 bases and J lost 0, with 16 bases in between. The CDR3 contains 17 residues. In germline, CDR1 is SGHTA, CDR2 FQGNSA. Study results and caveats: Among AZD1222 vaccinees, only 5 or 6 were seropositive at baseline.

Only in-frame clones appear in the TCRdb table, and some are missing; sequencing was by immunoSEQ multiplex PCR. The data show under 200,000 clones, approximately 90% seen once. This TCR came from an adult who received the AZD1222 COVID-19 vaccine. V usage is TRBV7-2 and J usage is TRBJ2-1; either TRBD1 or TRBD2 may supply D (6 bases each). This material consisted of peripheral blood, taken 28 days after the second AZD1222 dose. CDR3 DNA: TGTGCCAGCAGCTCGCTAAGGGGGGTGAGCTCCTACAATGAGCAGTTCTTC. It yields the protein CASSSLRGVSSYNEQFF.